This T cell receptor (beta chain) was recorded in a study of T cell responses to AZD1222 COVID-19 vaccine. Whole-study results and caveats: Spike-specific TCR breadth and depth both grew after two AZD1222 doses.

Produced via immunoSEQ multiplex PCR; TCRdb's table is partial and in-frame only. The table includes more than 250,000 clones, over 85% detected once. V was clipped by 1 base and J by 0 bases, with 4 bases between them. Germline assignment: CDR1 SEHNR and CDR2 FQNEAQ (reference sequence). The CDR3 has 14 amino acids. Worth noting for this clone: Its antigen is still unknown.

The sequenced sample was peripheral blood, obtained on day 0 of AZD1222 vaccination. The chain employs TRBV7-9 and TRBJ1-3; D is undetermined. This TCR was sampled from an adult in good health. As DNA, the CDR3 is TGTGCCAGCAGCTTAGATGCCTCTGGAAACACCATATATTTT. Translated: CASSLDASGNTIYF.